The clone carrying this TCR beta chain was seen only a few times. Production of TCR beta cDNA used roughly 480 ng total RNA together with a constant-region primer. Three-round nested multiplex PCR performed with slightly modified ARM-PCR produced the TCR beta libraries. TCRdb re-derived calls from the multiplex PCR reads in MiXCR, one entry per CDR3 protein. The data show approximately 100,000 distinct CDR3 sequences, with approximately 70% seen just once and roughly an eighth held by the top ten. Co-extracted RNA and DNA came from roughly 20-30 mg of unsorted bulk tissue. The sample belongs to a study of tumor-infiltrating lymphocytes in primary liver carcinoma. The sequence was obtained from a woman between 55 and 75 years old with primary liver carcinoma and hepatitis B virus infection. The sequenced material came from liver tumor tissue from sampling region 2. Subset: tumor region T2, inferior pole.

CDR3 in DNA: TGCGCCAGCAGCTTGGAAGGGGCCTGGGAAAAACTGTTTTTT. Amino acids: CASSLEGAWEKLFF. This rearrangement joins TRBV5-1 to TRBJ1-4; D perhaps matches TRBD1 (5 bases). The CDR3 loop spans 14 amino acids. Trimming shortened V by 0 bases and J by 8 bases, and 11 bases separated the two germline ends. Germline loops: CDR1 SGHRS, CDR2 YFSETQ.